This T cell receptor beta chain was sequenced during a study of cytomegalovirus exposure and HLA in healthy donors. Turning to the study itself: Within the Caucasian-associated ancestry cluster were around 81% of the roughly 360 genotyped donors.

To note about this clone: No antigen is known for it.

The CDR3 is made up of 16 amino acids. Between the trimmed V and J ends, which lost 3 bases and 4 bases, there was a span of 14 bases. CDR1 and CDR2 (germline): SGHRS, YFSETQ. General observations from the study: The number of N-insertions in an Asian-associated ancestry cluster was reportedly below the 666-donor mean in a later analysis. Per published reports, the classifier diagnosed cytomegalovirus status with high specificity and sensitivity.

Amplification used 60 Vbeta primers and 13 Jbeta primers. Data came from immunoSEQ multiplex PCR; TCRdb stores just in-frame clones and leaves some out. The sample shows fewer than 200,000 clones, approximately 81% of them seen only once. This TCR was sampled from a man younger than 45 in good health and CMV-seronegative. Material: PBMCs. The chain carries TRBV5-1 and TRBJ1-6, with a weak D call TRBD1 (6 bases). The CDR3 reads CASSSKVGQYNSPLHF. CDR3 sequence (DNA): TGCGCCAGCAGCTCGAAAGTCGGACAGTATAATTCACCCCTCCACTTT.